The 13 T cell receptor delta chains reported below all come from one sample, sequenced in a study of Vδ1+ human thymocytes. Study-level findings and limits: Thymic TRG and TRD repertoires appeared highly polyclonal, with Gaussian CDR3 length distributions.

No antigen has been identified for these receptors. RNA was extracted from the cells and then reverse transcribed. CDR3 amplicons came from multiplex PCR with pooled V-gene forward and constant-region reverse primers. TCRdb used CATT to re-call clones from the multiplex PCR reads. The sample has about 75,000 delta-chain clones, 30% to 40% seen once; the top ten hold about 0.26%. Sample: Vdelta1+ gamma-delta thymocytes from the thymus. Subset: FACS-sorted CD3+ TCRalphabeta- TCRVdelta1+ TCRVdelta2- thymocytes. The receptors come from a boy under two years old who had congenital heart surgery.

This chain uses TRDV1 with TRDJ1; perhaps TRDD3 as D (5 bases). Trimming cost V 4 bases and J 4 bases, with 40 bases left between them. The CDR3 extends over 23 amino acids. The germline V gene encodes CDR1 TSWWSYY and CDR2 QGS. The CDR3 nucleotides are TGTGCTCTTGGGGGATATCCCCCTCCTTACACGCCTTACTGGCAACGCCAAGACGATAAACTCATCTTT. Its protein product is CALGGYPPPYTPYWQRQDDKLIF.

V and J are TRDV1 and TRDJ1; TRDD3 agrees at 13 bases. Germline V lookup: CDR1 TSWWSYY, CDR2 QGS. This CDR3 is 23 amino acids long. The ends lost 1 base at V and 2 bases at J; junction bases unmatched: 22. CDR3 region: CALGERGRRRGTGGYAGTDKLIF. The CDR3 DNA is TGTGCTCTTGGGGAACGTGGTAGACGAAGGGGTACTGGGGGATACGCTGGGACCGATAAACTCATCTTT.

This clone has more than one count but fewer than ten. The gene calls are TRDV1 and TRDJ1; 10 positions agree with TRDD3. The CDR3 is made up of 21 amino acids. Trimming removed 5 bases from V and 4 bases from J; junction bases left unmatched: 25. Germline V gene data show CDR1 as TSWWSYY and CDR2 as QGS. The CDR3 region is CALGISSYPLYWGILIDKLIF. Written as DNA, the CDR3 is TGTGCTCTTGGGATTTCTTCCTACCCTCTTTACTGGGGGATCCTAATCGATAAACTCATCTTT.

The chain carries TRDV1 and TRDJ1; the D gene could be TRDD2 or TRDD3 (7 bases each). Trimming stripped 4 bases from V and 0 bases from J, with 27 bases between. Germline V gene data show CDR1 as TSWWSYY and CDR2 as QGS. The CDR3 has 20 residues. The CDR3 reads CALGAFLLYWGPGYTDKLIF. The DNA of the CDR3 is TGTGCTCTTGGGGCGTTCCTACTATACTGGGGACCCGGGTACACCGATAAACTCATCTTT.

The rearrangement joins TRDV1 to TRDJ1, with TRDD3 matching 10 bases. V shed 0 bases and J 0 bases; nucleotides not matched to a gene: 13. The CDR3 covers 20 residues. The germline V gene encodes CDR1 TSWWSYY and CDR2 QGS. CDR3 protein: CALGELGNWGMAQYTDKLIF. The CDR3 DNA sequence: TGTGCTCTTGGGGAACTGGGGAACTGGGGGATGGCACAGTACACCGATAAACTCATCTTT.

This clone was seen more than once but under ten times. The chain is built from TRDV1 and TRDJ1; possible D gene TRDD3, 5 bases. Germline V lookup: CDR1 TSWWSYY, CDR2 QGS. This CDR3 has 17 amino acids. Trimming took 0 bases from V and 7 from J, leaving 21 bases between them. CDR3 residues: CALGELGDNPNFSKLIF. The DNA of the CDR3 is TGTGCTCTTGGGGAACTCGGGGACAACCCCAACTTCTCTAAACTCATCTTT.

This sequence joins TRDV1 and TRDJ1, with 10 bases identical to TRDD3. Germline loops: CDR1 TSWWSYY, CDR2 QGS. The length of the CDR3 is 17 residues. J gave up 6 bases and V 0 bases, and 10 bases lay outside the gene matches. The CDR3 bases are TGTGCTCTTGGGGAACTCCGGACACCGGGGGATACGAATAAACTCATCTTT. As protein: CALGELRTPGDTNKLIF.

This clone came up once. The chain couples TRDV1 to TRDJ1; D is uncertain. Germline CDR1 TSWWSYY, CDR2 QGS. The CDR3 consists of 18 residues. V was pared by 4 bases and J by 0 bases, with 21 bases between. The CDR3 here is CALGVCAHWVPYTDKLIF. The DNA for the CDR3 is TGTGCTCTTGGGGTGTGCGCTCATTGGGTCCCTTACACCGATAAACTCATCTTT.

A note on this clone: This CDR3 is also generated by other DNA sequences in the sample. The chain joins TRDV1 to TRDJ1; no definite D call. CDR3 length: 16 residues. V lost 9 bases and J 1 base, leaving 21 bases between the germline ends. CDR1 is TSWWSYY, CDR2 QGS, per germline. The CDR3 region is CALSSPSSFSTDKLIF. CDR3 sequence (DNA): TGTGCTCTCAGTTCCCCCTCGTCTTTTTCCACCGATAAACTCATCTTT.

The chain uses TRDV2 and TRDJ1; TRDD3 aligns across 10 bases. This CDR3 spans 23 amino acids. V dropped 4 bases and J dropped 1; count of bases not matched to a gene: 29. The germline CDR1 and CDR2 sequences are GEAIGNYY and EKD. This chain's CDR3 is CACDTTFLSALLGDLLTTDKLIF. The CDR3 nucleotides are TGTGCCTGTGATACCACATTCCTATCAGCCCTACTGGGGGATCTATTAACCACCGATAAACTCATCTTT.

Comment on this clone: The sample carries other DNA sequences with the same CDR3. This chain joins TRDV1 and TRDJ1, with 8 bases matching TRDD3. The V segment lost 0 bases and the J segment 2 bases; nucleotides outside the gene matches: 20. The CDR3 has 21 amino acids. CDR1 is TSWWSYY and CDR2 is QGS in the germline V gene. CDR3: CALGELKRISGGPPETDKLIF. CDR3 nucleotides: TGTGCTCTTGGGGAACTAAAAAGAATCTCTGGGGGACCTCCTGAGACCGATAAACTCATCTTT.

This chain uses TRDV1 with TRDJ1; D is unclear. The CDR3 contains 16 residues. V was cut by 3 bases and J by 0 bases, with 14 bases left in between. The V gene's germline CDR1 is TSWWSYY and CDR2 QGS. The CDR3 DNA reads as TGTGCTCTTGGGGAGGAGGAGTGCGCTCACACCGATAAACTCATCTTT. This gives the protein CALGEEECAHTDKLIF.

The chain employs TRDV1 and TRDJ1; 7 positions match TRDD3. Trimming took 3 bases from V and 3 from J; bases not matched to a gene: 19. The CDR3 is 19 amino acids. The germline CDR1 and CDR2 sequences are TSWWSYY and QGS. The CDR3 DNA follows: TGTGCTCTTGGGGATCGTTCCTCCTGGGGGGACCCCGAGGCCGATAAACTCATCTTT. Its translation is CALGDRSSWGDPEADKLIF.